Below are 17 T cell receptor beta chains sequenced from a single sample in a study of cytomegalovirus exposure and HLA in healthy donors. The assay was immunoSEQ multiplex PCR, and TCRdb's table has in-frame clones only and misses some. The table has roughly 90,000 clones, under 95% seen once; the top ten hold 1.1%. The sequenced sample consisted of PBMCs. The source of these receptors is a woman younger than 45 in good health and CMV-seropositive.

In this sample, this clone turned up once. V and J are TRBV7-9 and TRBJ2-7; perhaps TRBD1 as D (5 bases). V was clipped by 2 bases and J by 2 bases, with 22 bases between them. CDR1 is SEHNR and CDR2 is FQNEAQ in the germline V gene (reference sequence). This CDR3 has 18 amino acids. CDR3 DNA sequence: TGTGCCAGCAGCTTAACTCCTAGGGGTTCCCCTAAAACCTACGAGCAGTACTTC. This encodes CASSLTPRGSPKTYEQYF.

CDR3 in amino acids: CASSVAGQGHYEQYF. CDR3 coding DNA: TGTGCCAGCAGTGTGGCAGGACAGGGTCATTACGAGCAGTACTTC. The chain recombines TRBV25-1 with TRBJ2-7, with TRBD1 identical over 8 bases. The CDR3 contains 15 residues. Germline V gene lookup returns CDR1 MGHDK and CDR2 SYGVNS. V gave up 4 bases and J gave up 4 bases; unmatched junction bases: 9.

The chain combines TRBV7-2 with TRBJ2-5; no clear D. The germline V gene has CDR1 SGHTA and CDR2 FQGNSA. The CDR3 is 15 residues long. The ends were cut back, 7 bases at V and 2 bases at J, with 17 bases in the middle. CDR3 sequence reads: CASKLTRRPQETQYF. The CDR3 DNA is TGTGCCAGCAAACTCACGAGGAGACCACAAGAGACCCAGTACTTC. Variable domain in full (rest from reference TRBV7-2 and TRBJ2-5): GAGVSQSPSNKVTEKGKDVELRCDPISGHTALYWYRQSLGQGLEFLIYFQGNSAPDKSGLPSDRFSAERTGGSVSTLTIQRTQQEDSAVYLCASKLTRRPQETQYFGPGTRLLVL.

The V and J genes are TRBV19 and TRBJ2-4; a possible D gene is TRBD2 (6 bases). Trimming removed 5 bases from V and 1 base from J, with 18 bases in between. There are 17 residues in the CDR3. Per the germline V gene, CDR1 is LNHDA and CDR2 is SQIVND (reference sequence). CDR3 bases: TGTGCCAGTAGTCCTGCCCTGGGACTGGGGGCCAAAAACATTCAGTACTTC. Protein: CASSPALGLGAKNIQYF.

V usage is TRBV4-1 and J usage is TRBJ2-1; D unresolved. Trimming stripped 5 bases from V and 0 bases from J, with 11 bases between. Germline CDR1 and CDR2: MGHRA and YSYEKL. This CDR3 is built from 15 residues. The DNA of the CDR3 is TGCGCCAGCAGCTTAACCCACTTCTCCTACAATGAGCAGTTCTTC. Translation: CASSLTHFSYNEQFF.

The CDR3: CASSQRGQRTSGRSYEQYF. The CDR3 DNA follows: TGTGCCAGCAGCCAGAGAGGACAGCGCACTAGCGGGAGATCCTACGAGCAGTACTTC. The chain employs TRBV11-2 and TRBJ2-7; 11 positions agree with TRBD2. There are 19 residues in the CDR3. Germline CDR1 is SGHAT and CDR2 is FQNNGV. J gave up 1 base and V 5 bases, and 16 bases lay outside the gene matches.

The CDR3 reads CASSLWETATNEKLFF. The DNA for the CDR3 is TGTGCCAGCAGTTTATGGGAGACAGCAACTAATGAAAAACTGTTTTTT. The chain combines TRBV28 with TRBJ1-4; D perhaps matches TRBD1 (5 bases). The CDR3 contains 16 residues. Germline CDR1 is MDHEN and CDR2 is SYDVKM. V lost 0 bases and J lost 0, with 8 bases in between.

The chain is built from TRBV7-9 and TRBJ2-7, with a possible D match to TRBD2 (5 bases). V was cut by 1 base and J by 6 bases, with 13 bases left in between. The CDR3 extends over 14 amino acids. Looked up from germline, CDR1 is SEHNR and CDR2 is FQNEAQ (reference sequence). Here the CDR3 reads CASSLEQRASEQYF. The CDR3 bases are TGTGCCAGCAGCTTAGAACAGAGGGCTAGCGAGCAGTACTTC. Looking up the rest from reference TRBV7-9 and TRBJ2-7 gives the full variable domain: DTGVSQNPRHKITKRGQNVTFRCDPISEHNRLYWYRQTLGQGPEFLTYFQNEAQLEKSRLLSDRFSAERPKGSFSTLEIQRTEQGDSAMYLCASSLEQRASEQYFGPGTRLTVT.

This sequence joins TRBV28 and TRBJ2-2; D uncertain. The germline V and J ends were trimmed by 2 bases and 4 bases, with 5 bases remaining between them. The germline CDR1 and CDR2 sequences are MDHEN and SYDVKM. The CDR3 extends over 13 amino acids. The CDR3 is CASSLEFTGELFF. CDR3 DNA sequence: TGTGCCAGCAGTTTAGAGTTCACCGGGGAGCTGTTTTTT.

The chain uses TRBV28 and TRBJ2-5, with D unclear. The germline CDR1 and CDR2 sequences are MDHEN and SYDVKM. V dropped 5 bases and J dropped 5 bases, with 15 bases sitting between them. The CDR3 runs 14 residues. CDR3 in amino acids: CASSLLEFGETQYF. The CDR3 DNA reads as TGTGCCAGCAGTCTCCTGGAGTTCGGGGAGACCCAGTACTTC.

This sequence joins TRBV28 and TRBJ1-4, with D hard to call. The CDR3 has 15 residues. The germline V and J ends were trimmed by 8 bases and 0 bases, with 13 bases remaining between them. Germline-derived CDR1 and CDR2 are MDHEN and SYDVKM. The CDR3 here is CASSLWASTNEKLFF. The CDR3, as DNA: TGTGCCAGCTCACTCTGGGCCTCAACTAATGAAAAACTGTTTTTT.

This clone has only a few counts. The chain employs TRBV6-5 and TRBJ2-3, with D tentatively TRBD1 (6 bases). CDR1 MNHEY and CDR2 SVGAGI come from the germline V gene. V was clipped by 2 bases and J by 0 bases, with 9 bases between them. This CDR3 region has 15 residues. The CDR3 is CASSYGQTSTDTQYF. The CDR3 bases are TGTGCCAGCAGTTACGGACAGACTAGCACAGATACGCAGTATTTT.

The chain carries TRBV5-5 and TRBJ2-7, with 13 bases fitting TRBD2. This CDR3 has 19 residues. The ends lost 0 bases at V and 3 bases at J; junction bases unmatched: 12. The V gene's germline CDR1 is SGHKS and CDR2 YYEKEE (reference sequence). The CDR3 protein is CASSLAQLAGGPLNYEQYF. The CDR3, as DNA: TGTGCCAGCAGCTTGGCCCAACTAGCGGGAGGGCCATTGAACTACGAGCAGTACTTC.

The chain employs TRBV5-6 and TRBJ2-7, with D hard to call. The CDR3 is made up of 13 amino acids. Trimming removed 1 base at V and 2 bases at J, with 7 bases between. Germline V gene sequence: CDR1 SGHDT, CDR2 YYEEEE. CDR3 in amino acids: CASSLSRAYEQYF. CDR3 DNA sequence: TGTGCCAGCAGCTTGTCAAGAGCCTACGAGCAGTACTTC.

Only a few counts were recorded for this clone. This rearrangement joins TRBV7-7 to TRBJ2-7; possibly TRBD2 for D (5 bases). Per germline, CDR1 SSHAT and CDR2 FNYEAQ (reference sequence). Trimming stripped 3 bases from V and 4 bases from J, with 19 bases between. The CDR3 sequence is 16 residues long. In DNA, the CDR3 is TGTGCCAGCAGCTTGAAGCGGAACGTTTCAGTATACGAGCAGTACTTC. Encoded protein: CASSLKRNVSVYEQYF.

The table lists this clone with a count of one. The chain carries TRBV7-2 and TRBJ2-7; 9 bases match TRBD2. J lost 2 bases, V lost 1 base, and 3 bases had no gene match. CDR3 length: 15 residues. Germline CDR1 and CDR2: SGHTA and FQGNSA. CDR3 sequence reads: CASSLGGRATYEQYF. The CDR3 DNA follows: TGTGCCAGCAGCTTAGGCGGGAGGGCCACCTACGAGCAGTACTTC.

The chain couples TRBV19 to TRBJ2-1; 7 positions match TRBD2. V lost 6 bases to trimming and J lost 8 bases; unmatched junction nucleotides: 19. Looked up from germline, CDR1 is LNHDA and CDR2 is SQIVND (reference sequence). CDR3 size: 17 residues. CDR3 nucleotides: TGTGCCAGTAGCACCATCCGGCTAGCGGCCGGTATCCATGAGCAGTTCTTC. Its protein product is CASSTIRLAAGIHEQFF.